The present TCR beta chain was sequenced within a study of blood T cell repertoires in COVID-19. Data came from immunoSEQ multiplex PCR; TCRdb stores just in-frame clones and leaves some out. The sample has roughly 240,000 clones, approximately 90% seen once. Germline CDR1 is PRHDT and CDR2 is FYEKMQ (reference sequence). CDR3 length: 14 residues. Trimming took off 2 bases at V and 5 bases at J, with 10 bases between the two ends. The TCR originated in a man aged 50-60 years who had been exposed to COVID-19. Sequenced material: PBMCs or T cells enriched from blood (not recorded which). This chain connects TRBV13 to TRBJ1-5; D possibly corresponds to TRBD1 (6 bases). The chain's CDR3 is CASSLQGSDQPQHF. CDR3 nucleotide sequence: TGTGCCAGCAGCTTACAGGGGAGCGATCAGCCCCAGCATTTT. Full variable domain (outside the CDR3, taken from reference TRBV13 and TRBJ1-5): AAGVIQSPRHLIKEKRETATLKCYPIPRHDTVYWYQQGPGQDPQFLISFYEKMQSDKGSIPDRFSAQQFSDYHSELNMSSLELGDSALYFCASSLQGSDQPQHFGDGTRLSIL.